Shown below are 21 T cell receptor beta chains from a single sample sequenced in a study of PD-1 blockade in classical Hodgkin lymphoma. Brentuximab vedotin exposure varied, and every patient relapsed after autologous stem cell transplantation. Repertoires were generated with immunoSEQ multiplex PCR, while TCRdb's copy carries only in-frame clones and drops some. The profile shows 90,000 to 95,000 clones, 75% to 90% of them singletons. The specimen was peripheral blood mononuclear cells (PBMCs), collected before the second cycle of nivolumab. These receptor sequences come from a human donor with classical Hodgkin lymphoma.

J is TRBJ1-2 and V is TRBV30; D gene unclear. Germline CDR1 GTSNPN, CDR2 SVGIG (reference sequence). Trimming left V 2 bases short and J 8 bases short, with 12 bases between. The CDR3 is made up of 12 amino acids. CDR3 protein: CAWSPQVKGYTF. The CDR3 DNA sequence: TGTGCCTGGAGTCCCCAAGTCAAGGGCTACACCTTC.

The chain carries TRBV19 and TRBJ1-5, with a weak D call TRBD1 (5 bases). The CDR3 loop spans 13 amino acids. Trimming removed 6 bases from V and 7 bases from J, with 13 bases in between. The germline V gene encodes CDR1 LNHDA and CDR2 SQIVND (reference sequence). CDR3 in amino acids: CASRGHPNQPQHF. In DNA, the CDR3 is TGTGCCAGTAGAGGACATCCAAACCAGCCCCAGCATTTT.

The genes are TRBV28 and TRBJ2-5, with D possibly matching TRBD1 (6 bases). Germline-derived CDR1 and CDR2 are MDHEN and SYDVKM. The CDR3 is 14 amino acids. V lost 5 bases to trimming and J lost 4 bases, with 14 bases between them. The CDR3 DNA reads TGTGCCAGCAGTCCCGACAGGTGGGGAGAGACCCAGTACTTC. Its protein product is CASSPDRWGETQYF.

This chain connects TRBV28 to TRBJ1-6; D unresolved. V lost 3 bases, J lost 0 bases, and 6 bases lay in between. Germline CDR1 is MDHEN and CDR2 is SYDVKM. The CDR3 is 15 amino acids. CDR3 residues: CASSFPSSYNSPLHF. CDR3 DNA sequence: TGTGCCAGCAGTTTTCCGAGCTCCTATAATTCACCCCTCCACTTT.

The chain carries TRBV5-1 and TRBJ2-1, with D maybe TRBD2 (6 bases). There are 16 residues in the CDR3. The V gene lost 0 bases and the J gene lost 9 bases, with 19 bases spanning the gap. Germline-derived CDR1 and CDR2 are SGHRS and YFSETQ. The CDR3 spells CASSLGVAGFGGEQFF. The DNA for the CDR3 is TGCGCCAGCAGCTTGGGAGTCGCGGGATTCGGGGGTGAGCAGTTCTTC.

CDR3: CASSLGAGITYEQYF. CDR3 coding DNA: TGCGCCAGCAGCTTGGGAGCAGGCATAACCTACGAGCAGTACTTC. J is TRBJ2-7 and V is TRBV5-1; the D is unclear. The CDR3 consists of 15 residues. Germline lookup yields CDR1 SGHRS and CDR2 YFSETQ. V gave up 0 bases and J gave up 2 bases, with 12 bases separating them.

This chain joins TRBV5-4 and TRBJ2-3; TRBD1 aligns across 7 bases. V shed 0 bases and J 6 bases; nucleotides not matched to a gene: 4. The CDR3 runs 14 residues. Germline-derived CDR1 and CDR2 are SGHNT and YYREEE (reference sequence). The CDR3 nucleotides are TGTGCCAGCAGCTTGGTTGACAGGGCCGATACGCAGTATTTT. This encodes CASSLVDRADTQYF.

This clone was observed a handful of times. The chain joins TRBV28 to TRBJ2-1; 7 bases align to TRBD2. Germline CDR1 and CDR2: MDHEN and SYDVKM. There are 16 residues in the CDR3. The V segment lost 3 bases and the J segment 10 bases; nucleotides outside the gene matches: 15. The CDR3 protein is CASSFPPSGNYQEQFF. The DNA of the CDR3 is TGTGCCAGCAGTTTCCCACCTAGCGGAAACTACCAGGAGCAGTTCTTC.

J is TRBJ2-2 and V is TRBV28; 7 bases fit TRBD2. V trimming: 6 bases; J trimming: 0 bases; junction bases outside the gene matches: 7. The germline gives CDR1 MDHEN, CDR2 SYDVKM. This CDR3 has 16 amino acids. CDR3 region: CASSPSGSTNTGELFF. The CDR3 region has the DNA TGTGCCAGCAGCCCTAGCGGATCAACGAACACCGGGGAGCTGTTTTTT.

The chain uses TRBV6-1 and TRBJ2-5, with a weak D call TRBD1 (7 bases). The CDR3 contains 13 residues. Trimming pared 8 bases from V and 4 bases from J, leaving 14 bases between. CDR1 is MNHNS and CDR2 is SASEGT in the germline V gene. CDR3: CASGGQEGETQYF. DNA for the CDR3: TGTGCCAGCGGAGGACAGGAGGGAGAGACCCAGTACTTC.

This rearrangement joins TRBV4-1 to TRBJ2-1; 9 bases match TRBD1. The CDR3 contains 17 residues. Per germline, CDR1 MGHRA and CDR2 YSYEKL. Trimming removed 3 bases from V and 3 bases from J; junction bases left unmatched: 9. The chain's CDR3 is CASSQPPGQGLYNEQFF. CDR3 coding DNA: TGCGCCAGCAGCCAGCCACCGGGACAGGGCCTCTACAATGAGCAGTTCTTC.

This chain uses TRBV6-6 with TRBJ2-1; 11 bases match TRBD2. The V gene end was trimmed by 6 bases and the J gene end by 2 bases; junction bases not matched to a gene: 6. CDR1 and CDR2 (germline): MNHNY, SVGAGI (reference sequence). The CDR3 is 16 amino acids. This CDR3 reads CASSITSGGAYNEQFF. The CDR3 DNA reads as TGTGCCAGCAGCATAACTAGCGGGGGTGCCTACAATGAGCAGTTCTTC.

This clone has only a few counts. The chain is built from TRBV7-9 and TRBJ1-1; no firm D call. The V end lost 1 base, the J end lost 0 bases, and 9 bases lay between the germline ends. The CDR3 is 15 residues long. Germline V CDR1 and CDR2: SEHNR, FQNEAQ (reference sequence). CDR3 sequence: CASSLVIGMNTEAFF. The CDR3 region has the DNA TGTGCCAGCAGCTTAGTTATTGGTATGAACACTGAAGCTTTCTTT.

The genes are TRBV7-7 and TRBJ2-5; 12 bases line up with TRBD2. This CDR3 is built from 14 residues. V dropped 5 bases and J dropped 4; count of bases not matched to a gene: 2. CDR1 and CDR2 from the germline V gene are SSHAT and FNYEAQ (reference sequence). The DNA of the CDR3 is TGTGCCAGCAGCCGGGGACTAGCGGGAGAGACCCAGTACTTC. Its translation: CASSRGLAGETQYF.

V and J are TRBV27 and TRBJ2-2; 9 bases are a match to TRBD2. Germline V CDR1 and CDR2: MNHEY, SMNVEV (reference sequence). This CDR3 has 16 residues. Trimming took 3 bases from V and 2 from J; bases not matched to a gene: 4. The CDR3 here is CASSFQREVNTGELFF. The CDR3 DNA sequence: TGTGCCAGCAGTTTTCAGCGGGAGGTCAACACCGGGGAGCTGTTTTTT.

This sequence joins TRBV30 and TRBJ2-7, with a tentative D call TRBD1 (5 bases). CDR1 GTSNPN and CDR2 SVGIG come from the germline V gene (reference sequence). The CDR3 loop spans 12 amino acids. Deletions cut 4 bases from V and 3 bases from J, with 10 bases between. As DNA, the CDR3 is TGTGCCTGGAAAGGGGTGAACTACGAGCAGTACTTC. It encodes CAWKGVNYEQYF.

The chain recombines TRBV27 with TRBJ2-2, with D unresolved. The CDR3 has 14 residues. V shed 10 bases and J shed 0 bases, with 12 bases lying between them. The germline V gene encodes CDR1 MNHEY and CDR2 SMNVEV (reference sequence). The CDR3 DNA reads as TGTGCCACCCGAAGAGACACGAACACCGGGGAGCTGTTTTTT. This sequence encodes CATRRDTNTGELFF.

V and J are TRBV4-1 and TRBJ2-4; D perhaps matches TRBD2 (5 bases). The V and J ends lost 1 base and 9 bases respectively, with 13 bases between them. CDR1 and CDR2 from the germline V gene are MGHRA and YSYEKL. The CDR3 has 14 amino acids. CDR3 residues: CASSQGLQGGIQYF. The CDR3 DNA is TGCGCCAGCAGCCAAGGTCTACAAGGAGGCATTCAGTACTTC.

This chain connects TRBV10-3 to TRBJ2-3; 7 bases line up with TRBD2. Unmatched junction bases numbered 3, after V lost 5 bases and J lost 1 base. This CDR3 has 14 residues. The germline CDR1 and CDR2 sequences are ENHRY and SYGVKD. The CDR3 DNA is TGTGCCATCAGTCCCGGACTAGGCACAGATACGCAGTATTTT. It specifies CAISPGLGTDTQYF.

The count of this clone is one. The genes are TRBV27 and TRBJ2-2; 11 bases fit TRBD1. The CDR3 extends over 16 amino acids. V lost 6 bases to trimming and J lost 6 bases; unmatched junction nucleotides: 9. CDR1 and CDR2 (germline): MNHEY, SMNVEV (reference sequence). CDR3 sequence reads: CASRPIGTGGSGELFF. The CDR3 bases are TGTGCCAGCAGACCCATTGGGACAGGGGGATCCGGGGAGCTGTTTTTT.

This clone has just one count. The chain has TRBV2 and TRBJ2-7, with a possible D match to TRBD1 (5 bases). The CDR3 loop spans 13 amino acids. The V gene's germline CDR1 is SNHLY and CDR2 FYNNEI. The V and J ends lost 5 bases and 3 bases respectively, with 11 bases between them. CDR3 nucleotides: TGTGCCAGCAGTCTCCTCAGGGACTACGAGCAGTACTTC. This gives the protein CASSLLRDYEQYF.